The T cell receptor beta chain described here comes from a study of cytomegalovirus exposure and HLA in healthy donors. General observations from the study: Altogether, about 160 TCR beta chains were recorded as cytomegalovirus-associated.

For this clone: Its antigen is not known.

The protocol was immunoSEQ multiplex PCR, while the TCRdb copy is restricted to in-frame clones and leaves out a portion. Here the sample spans 55,000 to 80,000 clones, about 94% being singletons. The sequenced material came from PBMCs. The TCR was taken from a man between 18 and 35 years old in good health and CMV-seropositive.

The CDR3 sequence: CASRTPTGELFF. The CDR3 bases are TGTGCCAGCAGGACTCCCACCGGGGAGCTGTTTTTT. This chain connects TRBV2 to TRBJ2-2; D remains unclear. V lost 6 bases to trimming and J lost 4 bases, with 6 bases between them. The CDR3 spans 12 residues. CDR1 and CDR2 (germline): SNHLY, FYNNEI.